The entry below gives a single T cell receptor beta chain sequence along with its context. The entry originates in a study of blood T cell repertoires in COVID-19. The CDR3 is 15 amino acids. CDR1 SGHTA and CDR2 FQGNSA come from the germline V gene. V was trimmed by 4 bases and J by 1 base, leaving 13 bases between them. Generated by immunoSEQ multiplex PCR, the TCRdb table keeps only in-frame clones and is missing some. Of more than 110,000 clones in the sample, more than 80% were seen once. The V and J genes are TRBV7-2 and TRBJ2-5; tentative D call: TRBD1 (5 bases). The receptor was derived from a woman at least 80 years old with acute or convalescent COVID-19. Sequencing was performed on peripheral blood. The CDR3 DNA reads TGTGCCAGCAGCTCTCCTCAGGGAAGCCAAGAGACCCAGTACTTC. This codes for CASSSPQGSQETQYF.